Sequencing of this T cell receptor beta chain was carried out in a study of T cell repertoires in cytomegalovirus infection. This clonotype appeared a few times. V was cut by 4 bases and J by 0 bases, with 10 bases left in between. CDR1 and CDR2 (germline): SGHRS, YFSETQ. CDR3 size: 14 residues. TCRdb used MiXCR to reprocess the reads, holding one entry per CDR3 protein. The repertoire holds a few hundred thousand distinct CDR3 sequences, with roughly 15% as singletons. This receptor was taken from a human donor in good health (CMV status not recorded). Some clones in this sample may be carry-over from other donors' samples. The rearrangement links TRBV5-1 to TRBJ2-5; D is perhaps TRBD1 (6 bases). The sample taken for sequencing was PBMCs. CDR3 nucleotides: TGCGCCAGCAGCATGACAGGTTACCAAGAGACCCAGTACTTC. It specifies CASSMTGYQETQYF.